This TCR beta chain was identified during a study of T cells in Graves' hyperthyroidism and ophthalmopathy. V was trimmed by 3 bases and J by 4 bases, leaving 14 bases between them. There are 15 residues in the CDR3. RNA transcripts gave rise to amplified TCR beta CDR3 regions. During a first-round RT-PCR of the TCR CDR3, the HTBI primer set was used. TCRdb called the multiplex PCR reads again in MiXCR, with one record for every CDR3 protein. The sample has 500,000 to 750,000 distinct CDR3 sequences; 15% to 19% are singletons. General observations from the study: Most thyroid clonotypes that were expanded above 0.001 also turned up in blood.

This clonotype showed up many times. As yet, its antigen is unknown. The chain has TRBV12-3 or TRBV12-4 and TRBJ2-3; unclear D gene. Sequenced sample: blood. This TCR came from a woman in her 30s with Graves' hyperthyroidism. The CDR3 is CASSLVQAAADTQYF. CDR3 sequence (DNA): TGTGCCAGCAGTTTGGTCCAGGCAGCTGCAGATACGCAGTATTTT.